The 4 T cell receptor beta chains below were found in one sample sequenced in a study of Graves' ophthalmopathy and Graves' hyperthyroidism. RNA transcripts served as template for amplifying TCR beta CDR3 sequences. First-round RT-PCR used HTBI primers; second-round multiplex PCR followed. TCRdb reprocessed the multiplex PCR reads with MiXCR, giving one entry per CDR3 protein. There are about 370,000 distinct CDR3 sequences in the sample; roughly a sixth occur only once, and 2% to 3% lies in the top ten. Sequencing input: peripheral blood. These receptors came from an adult woman with stable Graves' hyperthyroidism.

This clonotype was picked up many times. The chain links TRBV20-1 to TRBJ1-5; 8 bases match TRBD1. Per the germline V gene, CDR1 is DFQATT and CDR2 is SNEGSKA (reference sequence). Trimming cost V 4 bases and J 5 bases; bases outside gene matches: 4. The CDR3 length is 13 residues. The CDR3 coding sequence is TGCAGTGCTACGAACAGGGGGGATCAGCCCCAGCATTTT. It is translated as CSATNRGDQPQHF.

This clonotype was seen repeatedly, ten times or more. The rearrangement joins TRBV27 to TRBJ1-6, with 9 bases fitting TRBD1. The CDR3 sequence is 15 residues long. The trim removed 5 bases at V and 9 bases at J, leaving 8 bases unmatched. Germline CDR1 reads MNHEY; CDR2 reads SMNVEV (reference sequence). The CDR3 protein is CASSTQGARASPLHF. In DNA form, the CDR3 reads TGTGCCAGCAGTACACAGGGGGCTAGAGCTTCACCCCTCCACTTT.

V usage is TRBV5-1 and J usage is TRBJ2-7; no clear D. The germline CDR1 and CDR2 sequences are SGHRS and YFSETQ. This CDR3 has 13 amino acids. The V gene lost 4 bases and the J gene lost 4 bases, with 12 bases spanning the gap. CDR3 nucleotides: TGCGCCAGCAGCGGTAGTTCCCCATACGAGCAGTACTTC. Translating it yields CASSGSSPYEQYF.

V usage is TRBV2 and J usage is TRBJ2-7; 8 bases are shared with TRBD2. There are 16 residues in the CDR3. Germline CDR1 is SNHLY and CDR2 is FYNNEI. After removal of 6 bases from V and 2 bases from J, the junction contained 12 bases not matched to a gene. The DNA for the CDR3 is TGTGCCAGCAGCTCCAGAATAGCGGGATCGACCTACGAGCAGTACTTC. Translated: CASSSRIAGSTYEQYF.